The 4 T cell receptor beta chains below were found in one sample sequenced in a study of T cells in Graves' hyperthyroidism and ophthalmopathy. TCR beta CDR3 regions were amplified from RNA. TCR CDR3 regions were first amplified by RT-PCR with HTBI primers. TCRdb used MiXCR to reprocess the multiplex PCR reads, holding one entry per CDR3 protein. The sample includes approximately 330,000 distinct CDR3 sequences, roughly 20% of them seen just once. Sequenced: blood. The receptors originated from a woman aged 45 to 65 with Graves' hyperthyroidism.

There are many counts of this clonotype. CDR3 amino acids: CASSEALAGGIGELFF. DNA for the CDR3: TGTGCCAGCAGTGAGGCGCTAGCGGGAGGGATCGGGGAGCTGTTTTTT. The chain combines TRBV2 with TRBJ2-2; 12 bases map to TRBD2. After removal of 3 bases from V and 7 bases from J, the junction contained 6 bases not matched to a gene. The CDR3 length is 16 residues. Germline values: CDR1 SNHLY, CDR2 FYNNEI.

This rearrangement joins TRBV12-3 or TRBV12-4 to TRBJ2-3; 7 positions match TRBD2. There are 15 residues in the CDR3. Losses at the gene ends were 6 bases for V and 4 bases for J; bases not matched to a gene: 10. CDR3 in amino acids: CASSQTGGFADTQYF. For the CDR3, the DNA is TGTGCCAGCAGCCAAACGGGGGGTTTCGCAGATACGCAGTATTTT.

As for this clonotype: A much larger clone is a single base away; this may be a read error. The chain combines TRBV20-1 with TRBJ2-5; D may be TRBD2 (6 bases). The germline V gene has CDR1 DFQATT and CDR2 SNEGSKA (reference sequence). The CDR3 sequence is 15 residues long. The CDR3 DNA sequence: TGCAGTGCTAGAGATAATCAGGGATCGGGGGAGACCCAGCACTTC. This gives the protein CSARDNQGSGETQHF.

This clonotype has a count of ten or more. The chain links TRBV27 to TRBJ2-5; possibly TRBD1 or TRBD2 for D (7 bases each). This CDR3 is built from 14 residues. Looked up from germline, CDR1 is MNHEY and CDR2 is SMNVEV (reference sequence). The V and J ends lost 2 bases and 4 bases respectively, with 11 bases between them. As DNA, the CDR3 is TGTGCCAGCAGTTTACTCAGGGGGGGAGAGACCCAGTACTTC. Its translation: CASSLLRGGETQYF.